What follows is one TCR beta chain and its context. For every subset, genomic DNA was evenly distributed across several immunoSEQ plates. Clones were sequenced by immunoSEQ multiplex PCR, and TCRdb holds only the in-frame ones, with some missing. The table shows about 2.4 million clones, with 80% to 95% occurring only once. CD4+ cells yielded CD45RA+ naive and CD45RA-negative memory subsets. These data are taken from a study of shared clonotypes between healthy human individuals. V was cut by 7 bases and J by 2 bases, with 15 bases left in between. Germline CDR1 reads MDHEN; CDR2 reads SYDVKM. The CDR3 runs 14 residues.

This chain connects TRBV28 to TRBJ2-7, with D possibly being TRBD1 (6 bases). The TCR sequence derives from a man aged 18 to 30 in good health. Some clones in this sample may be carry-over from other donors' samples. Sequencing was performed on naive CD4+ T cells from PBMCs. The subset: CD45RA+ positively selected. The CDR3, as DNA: TGTGCCAGCAAAGGCCGACGGACAGCCTACGAGCAGTACTTC. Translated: CASKGRRTAYEQYF.